This T cell receptor beta chain was retrieved from a study of T cells expressing NK-cell markers. Study in general: Sequenced donors, eight in total, included seven who were HCMV-seropositive and one who was seronegative. Study-wide points: In a handful of donors, dominant NKG2C+ clonotypes were about 1.0-8% of CD8+ T cells.

This CDR3 region has 15 residues. Germline values: CDR1 MNHNS, CDR2 SASEGT. About this clonotype: Its antigen remains unidentified.

Using the 5' RACE reads, TCRdb records one entry per CDR3 protein without DNA. The table lists 300,000 to 450,000 distinct CDR3 sequences. The source of this sequence is a man aged 18-70 years in good health. The material sequenced was blood T cells: a sorted CD56 or NKG2C T cell subset, CD4+ or CD8+ T cells, or bulk PBMC T cells (not recorded which). The V call is TRBV6-1, the J call TRBJ2-3; TCRdb's D gene call, TRBD1, goes unchecked for lack of DNA. CDR3: CASKNEGARADTQYF.